The 14 T cell receptor beta chains listed next were all sequenced from one sample in a study of T cells in Graves' hyperthyroidism and ophthalmopathy. TCR beta CDR3 sequences were amplified from RNA transcripts. Using the HTBI primer set, a first-round RT-PCR was run on the TCR CDR3. TCRdb fed the multiplex PCR reads into MiXCR, producing one record per CDR3 protein. The sample includes approximately 560,000 distinct CDR3 sequences, 15% to 19% seen only once; the top ten take about 7%. The sequenced material came from blood. These TCRs come from a woman younger than 45 with Graves' hyperthyroidism.

This clonotype was seen a few times. The CDR3 region has the DNA TGTGCCAGCAGTGCTTCTGCCGGAAACACCATATATTTT. This encodes CASSASAGNTIYF. The genes are TRBV2 and TRBJ1-3; D gene ambiguous. CDR1 is SNHLY and CDR2 is FYNNEI in the germline V gene. This CDR3 has 13 residues. Trimming took 4 bases from V and 4 from J, leaving 8 bases between them.

This clonotype was observed many times. The J gene is TRBJ1-2, the V gene TRBV5-6, with D possibly matching TRBD1 (5 bases). From germline, CDR1 is SGHDT and CDR2 YYEEEE. The CDR3 spans 15 residues. Trimming pared 5 bases from V and 8 bases from J, leaving 22 bases between. The DNA for the CDR3 is TGTGCCAGCAGACCCGACCGTGGGGCCTCTGACGGCTACACCTTC. As protein: CASRPDRGASDGYTF.

This clonotype has more than one count but fewer than ten. The V and J genes are TRBV11-2 and TRBJ2-7; possibly TRBD1 for D (5 bases). The CDR3 has 17 amino acids. The V gene lost 2 bases and the J gene lost 4 bases, with 21 bases spanning the gap. Looked up from germline, CDR1 is SGHAT and CDR2 is FQNNGV. The CDR3 coding sequence is TGTGCCAGCAGCTTATCCGCAGGGAACCCCTCCATATACGAGCAGTACTTC. It is translated as CASSLSAGNPSIYEQYF.

This clonotype was seen ten or more times. This chain links TRBV11-2 with TRBJ1-3; possibly TRBD1 for D (5 bases). Germline V gene lookup returns CDR1 SGHAT and CDR2 FQNNGV. V lost 1 base, J lost 5 bases, and 6 bases lay in between. CDR3 length: 13 residues. CDR3 region: CASSLGQRNTIYF. CDR3 nucleotides: TGTGCCAGCAGCTTAGGACAGCGAAACACCATATATTTT.

This clonotype was counted only a few times. The chain combines TRBV2 with TRBJ2-1; weak D call: TRBD2 (6 bases). CDR1 is SNHLY, CDR2 FYNNEI, per germline. CDR3 length: 15 amino acids. V dropped 5 bases and J dropped 2 bases, with 13 bases sitting between them. The CDR3 coding sequence is TGTGCCAGCAGTATAGCGGAACGGACCTACAATGAGCAGTTCTTC. Protein sequence: CASSIAERTYNEQFF.

The sample holds many counts of this clonotype. V and J are TRBV11-1 and TRBJ2-7; 7 positions match TRBD1. The germline V gene has CDR1 SGHAT and CDR2 FQDESV (reference sequence). CDR3 length equals 14 residues. J lost 2 bases, V lost 4 bases, and 5 bases had no gene match. In DNA, the CDR3 is TGTGCCAGCAGCTACAGGGGAAGTCCCTACGAGCAGTACTTC. Residues: CASSYRGSPYEQYF.

The CDR3 region has the DNA TGTGCCAGCACCACGACTAGTGGGGACTACAATGAGCAGTTCTTC. Protein: CASTTTSGDYNEQFF. J is TRBJ2-1 and V is TRBV9; D is possibly TRBD2 (6 bases). The CDR3 runs to 15 residues. Per germline, CDR1 SGDLS and CDR2 YYNGEE. V was shortened by 6 bases and J by 3 bases, with 16 bases between the two germline ends.

The table lists this clonotype with many counts. The chain couples TRBV18 to TRBJ2-1; a weak D match, TRBD2 (5 bases). Germline V lookup: CDR1 KGHSH, CDR2 LQKENI. V lost 2 bases and J 4 bases, leaving 9 bases between the germline ends. The CDR3 is made up of 14 amino acids. The CDR3 loop reads CASSPTAEYNEQFF. The CDR3 DNA sequence: TGTGCCAGCTCACCAACAGCGGAATACAATGAGCAGTTCTTC.

This sequence joins TRBV27 and TRBJ1-5; the D gene is possibly TRBD1 (5 bases). Germline CDR1 MNHEY, CDR2 SMNVEV (reference sequence). Trimming took off 6 bases at V and 11 bases at J, with 14 bases between the two ends. The CDR3 has 12 amino acids. CDR3 sequence: CASRPGPGAQHF. CDR3 nucleotide sequence: TGTGCCAGCAGACCGGGGCCTGGGGCCCAGCATTTT.

The rearrangement joins TRBV18 to TRBJ1-1, with D tentatively TRBD1 (6 bases). V lost 2 bases, J lost 1 base, and 20 bases lay in between. This CDR3 is 18 amino acids long. Germline lookup yields CDR1 KGHSH and CDR2 LQKENI. In DNA form, the CDR3 reads TGTGCCAGCTCACCAAAGCTGGCCGCAGGGGATGGGAACACTGAAGCTTTCTTT. This sequence encodes CASSPKLAAGDGNTEAFF. Filled out from reference TRBV18 and TRBJ1-1, the complete variable domain reads NAGVMQNPRHLVRRRGQEARLRCSPMKGHSHVYWYRQLPEEGLKFMVYLQKENIIDESGMPKERFSAEFPKEGPSILRIQQVVRGDSAAYFCASSPKLAAGDGNTEAFFGQGTRLTVV.

This clonotype showed up many times. The chain has TRBV27 and TRBJ2-1; no definite D call. From germline, CDR1 is MNHEY and CDR2 SMNVEV (reference sequence). The CDR3 is made up of 17 amino acids. Trimming stripped 5 bases from V and 3 bases from J, with 20 bases between. CDR3 residues: CASSPLFFAQLYNEQFF. The CDR3 coding sequence is TGTGCCAGCAGTCCTCTTTTCTTTGCCCAACTCTACAATGAGCAGTTCTTC.

The CDR3 DNA reads TGTGCCTGGAGTGTACCGACTAGCGGGTCCTACGAGCAGTACTTC. The encoded protein is CAWSVPTSGSYEQYF. V is TRBV30 and J is TRBJ2-7, with TRBD2 matching 10 bases. The V gene's germline CDR1 is GTSNPN and CDR2 SVGIG (reference sequence). This CDR3 is built from 15 residues. The trim removed 0 bases at V and 1 base at J, leaving 3 bases unmatched.

This clonotype has a handful of counts. The rearrangement uses TRBV7-3 and TRBJ2-7, with D possibly being TRBD1 or TRBD2 (5 bases each). CDR1 and CDR2 (germline): SGHTA, FQGTGA. V lost 0 bases, J lost 3 bases, and 12 bases lay in between. CDR3 length: 15 residues. CDR3 in DNA: TGTGCCAGCAGCTTAACGGGGGATGGAGGCTACGAGCAGTACTTC. Protein: CASSLTGDGGYEQYF.

This clonotype was seen repeatedly, ten times or more. This chain uses TRBV6-1 with TRBJ2-7, with 10 bases matching TRBD1. The junction had 4 bases not matched to a gene; V was cut back by 8 bases and J by 3 bases. Per the germline V gene, CDR1 is MNHNS and CDR2 is SASEGT. The CDR3 sequence is 13 residues long. CDR3 nucleotides: TGTGCCAGCGGACAGGGGGTGAACTACGAGCAGTACTTC. Protein sequence: CASGQGVNYEQYF.